This entry concerns a single T cell receptor (beta chain). These data belong to a study of PD-1 blockade in mismatch repair-deficient tumors. The method was immunoSEQ multiplex PCR; TCRdb's version includes in-frame clones alone and lacks a portion of them. Of around 50,000 clones listed, approximately 78% are singletons. V lost 0 bases and J 4 bases, leaving 6 bases between the germline ends. The V gene's germline CDR1 is SGHDN and CDR2 FVKESK. This CDR3 contains 13 residues. This sample comprised peripheral blood, obtained 4 weeks after starting pembrolizumab. The V call is TRBV14, the J call TRBJ1-2; no reliable D call. This TCR derives from an adult with mismatch repair-deficient cancer. The CDR3 loop is CASSQDRFYGYTF. The DNA of the CDR3 is TGTGCCAGCAGCCAAGACAGATTCTATGGCTACACCTTC.